This T cell receptor beta chain was sequenced during a study of blood T cells in healthy people across ages (dated by TCRdb to the mid-2010s). Study-wide context: In model experiments, roughly one uniquely barcoded TCR beta cDNA molecule per two T cells was captured by template switching. Age-related changes in TCR beta repertoire diversity were measured in the study by deep sequencing normalized with unique cDNA molecular identifiers. Donors were grouped into four age groups: young (average roughly 15 years), middle-aged (39), aged (62) and long-lived (approximately 81). The study analyzed two additional independent replicas of 1 million unique cDNA reads from the same blood draw for two donors, one aged 18 to 30 and one aged 80 or older. Study-wide findings and limitations: There was a strong correlation between observed TCR beta diversity and the percentage of naive T cells measured by flow cytometry. Observed TCR beta diversity per million T cells fell roughly linearly with age, and a significant reduction was already apparent by age around 40. Compared with the aged group, the long-lived group had more naive CD4+ T cells, fewer expanded clones and increased TCR diversity, a pattern suggesting age selection. Estimates of total diversity from one million sequenced T cells were regarded as lower bounds and underestimates. Conclusive comparison of naive and antigen-experienced compartments was prevented by the profiling of bulk unsorted PBMCs. Because donor CMV infection status was unknown, age-related changes in expanded clonotypes were potentially confounded.

The library relied on 5' RACE. Sequencing relied on an Illumina HiSeq 2500. The second PCR ran for roughly 6 to 11 cycles and used a J-beta primer mix along with a sample-barcoded 5' primer. Each TCR beta cDNA molecule received a unique molecular identifier from a template-switch 5' adaptor carrying 12 random nucleotides. At least 2.5 million CDR3-containing paired-end reads were obtained from each sample. All of the RNA was converted into first-strand cDNA using the Mint cDNA synthesis kit, with a TRBC-specific oligonucleotide serving as the primer. Following uracil-DNA glycosylase treatment, all cDNA underwent a first 18-cycle PCR with the universal primers M1SS and BC2_uni_R. The study's processing was this. Each sample was normalized by randomly selecting 1 million high-quality reads, each carrying a distinct molecular identifier. Instead of being binned into consensus sequences, reads with shared molecular identifiers were discarded. CDR3 identification, clonotype clustering and error correction used MiTCR with a Q25 quality threshold and the strictest error-elimination algorithm. A nonparametric unseen species model with Euler transformation was used to estimate lower-bound total TCR beta diversity. TCRdb's own reprocessing of the public reads used fastp at Q25 and MiXCR and kept productive beta chains. Entries are consolidated by CDR3 protein sequence, retaining the most common genes and DNA. In this record, the V and J calls reflect TCRdb's handling and not the investigators' own analysis. This sample comprises some 800,000 distinct CDR3 sequences, 20% to 25% of them detected only once. The ten largest make up approximately 4% of the sample.

The CDR3 covers 17 residues, taking in both the cysteine and the phenylalanine. The only DNA kept is the CDR3, 51 bases in frame from the first base. The V end loses 2 bases and the J end loses 3 bases, and a stretch of 19 bases separates them. Reading the germline V gene gives CDR1 SGHTA and CDR2 FQGNSA. As for this clonotype: The antigen this receptor binds is unknown. It has no much larger one-base neighbor in the sample; base qualities were not kept.

Systemically healthy Caucasian individuals from Russia, approximately 39 in total and aged roughly 6 to 100 years, were included as donors. About 10 milliliters of peripheral blood were drawn from each donor into EDTA-treated Vacutainer tubes. Ficoll-Paque density-gradient centrifugation was used to isolate PBMCs, with at least 6.5 million per sample. Trizol reagent was used to extract total RNA from the PBMCs, yielding at least 6 micrograms per sample. For every donor, an aliquot of PBMCs went through flow cytometry to measure the percentages of naive CD45RAhigh/CD27high T cells. The same data also went into a second study, on T cells of mothers and their children. As that second study puts it: Nine systemically healthy Caucasian individuals, comprising three mothers and their six children, were included as donors. cDNA synthesis used all of the extracted RNA, with roughly 1.5 ug of RNA in each 15 ul reaction. In the second PCR, the M1S primer added sample barcodes and 2-4 random nucleotides. Over 9 million TCR beta CDR3 reads came from each mother, compared with about 3 million reads from each child. TCR recombination output is similarly shaped by thymic selection in related and unrelated pairs, with a minor effect exerted by inherited differences. Related mother-child pairs always showed normalized repertoire overlap that was slightly higher than in unrelated mother-child pairs, though the difference was never significant. No persistent microchimeric T cell clones were detected, at a sensitivity of 80 to 100 clones per million clonotypes. To look for features that set related mother-child pairs apart from unrelated individuals, the researchers ran deep NGS to compare the TCR beta repertoires of mothers and children. On average, the children were approximately 12 +/- 4 years old, while the mothers were roughly 36 +/- 4 years old. After adapter ligation was performed with NEBNext reagents, the libraries were sequenced on an Illumina HiSeq 2000 with 100+100 nt paired-end reads. To prevent cross-contamination, the mother and child libraries were prepared one month apart and sequenced in separate runs. Each donor had between about 500,000 and 2,300,000 distinct TCR beta clonotypes identified. Naive TCR beta clonotypes were estimated from low-frequency clonotypes matched to each donor's FACS-determined naive share, without sorting.

The sequence came from a boy between 5 and 17 years old in good health. The chain is made from TRBV7-2 and TRBJ1-1; the D gene assignment is ambiguous. Sequences were obtained from blood. The nucleotides are TGTGCCAGCAGCTTATGGTTGAGCGCAGATGTGGACACTGAAGCTTTCTTT. Translation gives CASSLWLSADVDTEAFF.